One sample yielded the 10 T cell receptor beta chains listed below, sequenced in a study of PD-L1 blockade in urothelial cancer (dated 2017 in TCRdb). The meaning of the sample's time point label: pretreatment peripheral blood. Library preparation was by the immunoSEQ multiplex PCR assay. TCRdb stores this immuneACCESS table with in-frame sequences only. Part of the clones is absent; in the studies checked, under half of the shortfall reflects unresolved V genes, and no reason is known for the rest. In this sample the table shows 95,000 to 100,000 clones, around 87% of which occur a single time. About 2% of the sample is taken by the ten largest. Sequenced here: PBMCs, sampled around atezolizumab (anti-PD-L1) treatment. The receptor source for this set is a man between 60 and 75 years old with urothelial cancer.

V is TRBV9 and J is TRBJ1-3; a weak D match, TRBD1 (5 bases). CDR1 is SGDLS, CDR2 YYNGEE, per germline. The CDR3 spans 17 residues. Deletions cut 0 bases from V and 0 bases from J, with 13 bases between. The CDR3 DNA is TGTGCCAGCAGCGTAGAACGGACAACGATCTCTGGAAACACCATATATTTT. Translation gives CASSVERTTISGNTIYF. The full variable domain, rest sourced from reference TRBV9 and TRBJ1-3, is DSGVTQTPKHLITATGQRVTLRCSPRSGDLSVYWYQQSLDQGLQFLIQYYNGEERAKGNILERFSAQQFPDLHSELNLSSLELGDSALYFCASSVERTTISGNTIYFGEGSWLTVV.

The chain joins TRBV28 to TRBJ1-1, with D possibly matching TRBD1 (5 bases). Trimming shortened V by 7 bases and J by 1 base, and 10 bases separated the two germline ends. The CDR3 has 13 amino acids. Germline V gives CDR1 MDHEN, CDR2 SYDVKM. The DNA of the CDR3 is TGTGCCAGCATCAGACAGTCGAACACTGAAGCTTTCTTT. Amino acid sequence: CASIRQSNTEAFF.

The chain links TRBV27 to TRBJ1-5; 8 positions agree with TRBD1. The CDR3 loop spans 17 amino acids. The germline V gene encodes CDR1 MNHEY and CDR2 SMNVEV (reference sequence). The V and J ends lost 3 bases and 0 bases, in that order; junction bases with no gene match: 7. The CDR3 DNA sequence: TGTGCCAGCAGTTTCCCCCCGACAGGGGATAGCAATCAGCCCCAGCATTTT. Translated, it gives CASSFPPTGDSNQPQHF.

V usage is TRBV28 and J usage is TRBJ1-5, with TRBD1 identical over 11 bases. With 6 bases clipped from V and 6 bases from J, the junction kept 4 bases outside the gene matches. From germline, CDR1 is MDHEN and CDR2 SYDVKM. The CDR3 has 14 residues. CDR3: CASSRGQGAQPQHF. For the CDR3, the DNA is TGTGCCAGCAGCCGAGGACAGGGGGCTCAGCCCCAGCATTTT.

The chain uses TRBV6-1 and TRBJ1-4; no reliable D call. Germline V gene lookup returns CDR1 MNHNS and CDR2 SASEGT. The length of the CDR3 is 12 residues. V was cut by 1 base and J by 7 bases, with 4 bases left in between. This CDR3 reads CASSEDGEKLFF. The DNA of the CDR3 is TGTGCCAGCAGTGAAGACGGTGAAAAACTGTTTTTT.

The J gene is TRBJ2-3, the V gene TRBV10-3, with a weak D call TRBD2 (6 bases). Germline V gene sequence: CDR1 ENHRY, CDR2 SYGVKD. V was shortened by 6 bases and J by 0 bases, with 7 bases between the two germline ends. The CDR3 is 13 amino acids. DNA of the CDR3: TGTGCCATCAGCACTAGCAGCACAGATACGCAGTATTTT. This encodes CAISTSSTDTQYF.

This chain joins TRBV6-5 and TRBJ2-3; 8 nucleotides align to TRBD2. Germline lookup yields CDR1 MNHEY and CDR2 SVGAGI. This CDR3 contains 15 residues. V gave up 2 bases and J gave up 2 bases; unmatched junction bases: 3. The CDR3 bases are TGTGCCAGCAGTTACGTAGCGGGGACCACAGATACGCAGTATTTT. This translates into CASSYVAGTTDTQYF.

A single count supports this clone. V gene TRBV4-2 combines with J gene TRBJ2-7, with 7 bases matching TRBD1. Trimming removed 2 bases from V and 1 base from J; junction bases left unmatched: 8. This CDR3 has 16 amino acids. Germline values: CDR1 LGHNA, CDR2 YNFKEQ. The CDR3 here is CASSQKREQGSYEQYF. Written as DNA, the CDR3 is TGTGCCAGCAGCCAAAAAAGGGAACAGGGGTCCTACGAGCAGTACTTC.

The gene calls are TRBV2 and TRBJ2-7; TRBD2 is a possible D gene (6 bases). Trimming took 6 bases from V and 0 from J, leaving 15 bases between them. The CDR3 runs 15 residues. The germline CDR1 and CDR2 sequences are SNHLY and FYNNEI. CDR3 DNA sequence: TGTGCCAGCAGCCTCCGGGACGGGAGCTCCTACGAGCAGTACTTC. This sequence encodes CASSLRDGSSYEQYF.

This sequence joins TRBV4-2 and TRBJ1-5, with a possible D match to TRBD1 (5 bases). CDR1 is LGHNA and CDR2 is YNFKEQ in the germline V gene. V was clipped by 0 bases and J by 5 bases, with 11 bases between them. The CDR3 is 15 residues long. CDR3: CASSQDREGYQPQHF. The CDR3 DNA reads TGTGCCAGCAGCCAAGATAGGGAGGGGTATCAGCCCCAGCATTTT.